At least ten counts were recorded for the clone carrying this T cell receptor (beta chain). The CDR3 covers 15 residues. The V gene's germline CDR1 is SGHAT and CDR2 FQNNGV. With 5 bases removed from V and 3 bases from J, the gap between germline ends came to 14 bases. This entry is derived from a study of metastatic and nonmetastatic thyroid tumors. With MiXCR, TCRdb called clones anew from the PCR reads. The sample holds over 20,000 clones, roughly 24% seen once. Thyroid surgery was performed in patients who had received no treatment beforehand. The genes are TRBV11-2 and TRBJ2-1; D is ambiguous. This receptor was identified in a male donor with papillary thyroid cancer or a benign thyroid nodule (not recorded which). Some clones in this sample may be carry-over from other donors' samples. Sequenced: blood. The CDR3 nucleotides read TGTGCCAGCAGCCCGGAATTAGCTAACTACAATGAGCAGTTCTTC. It encodes CASSPELANYNEQFF. Using reference TRBV11-2 and TRBJ2-1 for the parts outside the CDR3, the full variable domain is EAGVAQSPRYKIIEKRQSVAFWCNPISGHATLYWYQQILGQGPKLLIQFQNNGVVDDSQLPKDRFSAERLKGVDSTLKIQPAKLEDSAVYLCASSPELANYNEQFFGPGTRLTVL.